Listed here is a single T cell receptor (beta chain). The entry originates in a study of blood T cell repertoires in COVID-19. Study at large: The United States, Italy and Spain supplied acute and convalescent COVID-19 samples. The cDNA or gDNA used as material had been derived from T cells, B-cell-depleted T cells, or PBMCs.

In the original processing: Nucleated cell counts were estimated from reference gene primer amplification. Sequencing used immunoSEQ multiplex PCR; TCRdb keeps in-frame clones, though not all of them. The V and J calls and clone size were taken over from that table, and D and trimming were inferred from the DNA. This sample carries a few hundred thousand clones, around 80% of them seen once, and the ten largest clones take about 1.2%. Sequencing was performed on peripheral blood. The sequence was obtained from a woman in her forties or fifties with acute or convalescent COVID-19.

The CDR3 bases are TGTGCTAGCTCCGACCTCAGGGACAGAGATGAGCAGTTCTTC. As protein: CASSDLRDRDEQFF. The chain has TRBV12-5 and TRBJ2-1, with 7 bases fitting TRBD1. This CDR3 contains 14 residues. V lost 9 bases to trimming and J lost 8 bases; unmatched junction nucleotides: 13. In germline, CDR1 is LGHNT, CDR2 FRNRAP.